A single sample gave rise to the 24 T cell receptor beta chains below, sequenced in a study of cytomegalovirus exposure and HLA in healthy donors. PCR was performed using 60 Vbeta and 13 Jbeta primers. Sequencing was performed with immunoSEQ multiplex PCR; in TCRdb, only in-frame clones are kept and a portion is missing. The profile covers about 170,000 clones, with 80% appearing a single time and 2% to 2.5% taken by the ten largest. Material: PBMCs. These receptors came from a male donor in good health and CMV-seronegative.

The V call is TRBV7-9, the J call TRBJ1-4; the D is unclear. The CDR3 consists of 16 residues. Germline CDR1 is SEHNR and CDR2 is FQNEAQ (reference sequence). Trimming pared 5 bases from V and 3 bases from J, leaving 16 bases between. CDR3 in DNA: TGTGCCAGCAGCCTCGCCGAGGGTGGGGCTAATGAAAAACTGTTTTTT. This encodes CASSLAEGGANEKLFF.

V usage is TRBV5-4 and J usage is TRBJ2-1; the D gene is possibly TRBD2 (6 bases). The length of the CDR3 is 14 residues. Trimming left V 0 bases short and J 7 bases short, with 11 bases between. Per the germline V gene, CDR1 is SGHNT and CDR2 is YYREEE (reference sequence). The CDR3 bases are TGTGCCAGCAGCTTGGACGGCGGGAATAATGAGCAGTTCTTC. Its protein product is CASSLDGGNNEQFF.

Comments on this clone: The same CDR3 also results from other DNA sequences found in this sample. The genes are TRBV9 and TRBJ2-5, with TRBD2 as a possible D gene (5 bases). Germline-derived CDR1 and CDR2 are SGDLS and YYNGEE. Trimming removed 2 bases from V and 1 base from J, with 9 bases in between. The length of the CDR3 is 14 residues. The DNA of the CDR3 is TGTGCCAGCAGCGTGGAGGCGGTCCAAGAGACCCAGTACTTC. Its protein is CASSVEAVQETQYF.

V usage is TRBV10-3 and J usage is TRBJ1-5, with 7 bases that match TRBD1. The CDR3 is 13 residues long. The germline V gene has CDR1 ENHRY and CDR2 SYGVKD. Trimming at V came to 9 bases and at J to 3 bases, leaving 5 bases not matched to a gene. As DNA, the CDR3 is TGTGCCATACGACAGGGACTCAATCAGCCCCAGCATTTT. Amino acids: CAIRQGLNQPQHF.

V and J are TRBV5-1 and TRBJ2-2, with no clear D. Germline V gene sequence: CDR1 SGHRS, CDR2 YFSETQ. The CDR3 runs to 15 residues. V was trimmed by 1 base and J by 0 bases, leaving 7 bases between them. This CDR3 reads CASSLSQANTGELFF. The CDR3 coding sequence is TGCGCCAGCAGCTTGAGTCAGGCGAACACCGGGGAGCTGTTTTTT.

This rearrangement joins TRBV13 to TRBJ2-1, with 9 bases that match TRBD1. After removal of 6 bases from V and 4 bases from J, the junction contained 7 bases not matched to a gene. CDR3 length equals 15 residues. CDR1 and CDR2 from the germline V gene are PRHDT and FYEKMQ (reference sequence). Here the CDR3 reads CASRLQGALYNEQFF. Written as DNA, the CDR3 is TGTGCCAGCAGATTACAGGGGGCTTTGTACAATGAGCAGTTCTTC.

The chain employs TRBV7-9 and TRBJ2-7, with D possibly TRBD1 on 6 matching bases. The V end lost 1 base, the J end lost 3 bases, and 13 bases lay between the germline ends. Germline V gives CDR1 SEHNR, CDR2 FQNEAQ (reference sequence). The CDR3 length is 15 residues. The CDR3 region has the DNA TGTGCCAGCAGCTTAGGTTCCGGGACACGCTACGAGCAGTACTTC. Its translation is CASSLGSGTRYEQYF.

A word on this clone: The junction does not match germline at one end; this may be a read error. The chain couples TRBV7-2 to TRBJ1-2, with 8 bases fitting TRBD1. CDR1 and CDR2 (germline): SGHTA, FQGNSA. This CDR3 spans 16 amino acids. For the CDR3, the DNA is TGTGCCAGCAGCGTAGCCCCCGGGACAGGTATTTATGGCTACACCTTC. Translating gives CASSVAPGTGIYGYTF.

This clone appeared a single time. CDR3 nucleotides: TGTGCCAGCAGTGAAGTCTGGCCGAACACCGGGGAGCTGTTTTTT. It encodes CASSEVWPNTGELFF. The gene calls are TRBV6-1 and TRBJ2-2; D remains unclear. The CDR3 extends over 15 amino acids. The germline CDR1 and CDR2 sequences are MNHNS and SASEGT. The germline V and J ends were trimmed by 1 base and 0 bases, with 6 bases remaining between them.

The chain employs TRBV6-5 and TRBJ2-5, with 11 nucleotides matching TRBD2. V lost 6 bases and J lost 3; bases outside the gene matches: 6. The CDR3 has 15 residues. Germline V gene lookup returns CDR1 MNHEY and CDR2 SVGAGI. CDR3 sequence: CASRHLAGGEETQYF. The CDR3 region has the DNA TGTGCCAGCAGACACTTAGCGGGGGGGGAAGAGACCCAGTACTTC.

The chain joins TRBV11-2 to TRBJ2-7, with D unresolved. Per germline, CDR1 SGHAT and CDR2 FQNNGV. Trimming removed 0 bases at V and 1 base at J, with 10 bases between. CDR3 length: 15 amino acids. The CDR3 DNA follows: TGTGCCAGCAGCTTAGATCTAGGCCGATCCTACGAGCAGTACTTC. Residues: CASSLDLGRSYEQYF. The full variable domain, its missing parts supplied by reference TRBV11-2 and TRBJ2-7, is EAGVAQSPRYKIIEKRQSVAFWCNPISGHATLYWYQQILGQGPKLLIQFQNNGVVDDSQLPKDRFSAERLKGVDSTLKIQPAKLEDSAVYLCASSLDLGRSYEQYFGPGTRLTVT.

V is TRBV29-1 and J is TRBJ2-7; D gene ambiguous. V was clipped by 4 bases and J by 6 bases, with 19 bases between them. CDR3 length: 14 residues. From germline, CDR1 is SQVTM and CDR2 ANQGSEA. Here the CDR3 reads CSVVWHQQNGEQYF. The CDR3 nucleotides are TGCAGCGTTGTTTGGCACCAACAGAACGGCGAGCAGTACTTC.

The J gene is TRBJ2-1, the V gene TRBV9; 15 bases agree with TRBD2. Germline CDR1 SGDLS, CDR2 YYNGEE. The CDR3 runs to 17 residues. The V segment lost 3 bases and the J segment 8 bases; nucleotides outside the gene matches: 9. This CDR3 reads CASSARTSGGAWDEQFF. DNA of the CDR3: TGTGCCAGCAGCGCAAGGACTAGCGGGGGGGCGTGGGATGAGCAGTTCTTC.

The chain joins TRBV18 to TRBJ2-4; the D gene is possibly TRBD2 (5 bases). The CDR3 has 18 residues. Germline CDR1 KGHSH, CDR2 LQKENI. Trimming stripped 3 bases from V and 0 bases from J, with 18 bases between. Here the CDR3 DNA reads TGTGCCAGCTCACCCGGGATAATCAGGTTCCAAGCCAAAAACATTCAGTACTTC. Translated, it gives CASSPGIIRFQAKNIQYF.

This chain uses TRBV11-2 with TRBJ2-3; perhaps TRBD1 as D (7 bases). This CDR3 spans 15 amino acids. The V end was cut by 1 base, the J end by 4 bases, with 12 bases between. Germline CDR1 is SGHAT and CDR2 is FQNNGV. CDR3 nucleotides: TGTGCCAGCAGCTTAGGAGGCAGGGGGGCAGATACGCAGTATTTT. Protein sequence: CASSLGGRGADTQYF.

This sequence joins TRBV5-1 and TRBJ1-2, with D perhaps TRBD1 (6 bases). Germline assignment: CDR1 SGHRS and CDR2 YFSETQ. This CDR3 is built from 14 residues. V was trimmed by 4 bases and J by 2 bases, leaving 12 bases between them. Written as DNA, the CDR3 is TGCGCCAGCAGCGGGGACAAAGAAAACTATGGCTACACCTTC. This sequence encodes CASSGDKENYGYTF.

The chain combines TRBV19 with TRBJ1-5, with D perhaps matching TRBD1 (5 bases). Germline loops: CDR1 LNHDA, CDR2 SQIVND (reference sequence). CDR3 length: 16 residues. Trimming shortened V by 5 bases and J by 0 bases, and 14 bases separated the two germline ends. The CDR3 nucleotides are TGTGCCAGTAGTGGGGCGGCAACAGCTAGCAATCAGCCCCAGCATTTT. As protein: CASSGAATASNQPQHF.

The chain has TRBV6-5 and TRBJ1-2; D is perhaps TRBD1 (5 bases). Trimming cost V 10 bases and J 3 bases, with 21 bases left between them. Germline V gene sequence: CDR1 MNHEY, CDR2 SVGAGI. The CDR3 totals 15 residues. The CDR3 spells CATSTRIDRYYGYTF. The CDR3 DNA reads as TGTGCCACCTCAACGAGAATCGACAGATACTATGGCTACACCTTC.

V usage is TRBV4-1 and J usage is TRBJ1-5; possible D gene TRBD1, 5 bases. CDR3 length: 15 amino acids. The germline gives CDR1 MGHRA, CDR2 YSYEKL. Trimming removed 5 bases at V and 1 base at J, with 12 bases between. The CDR3 DNA is TGCGCCAGCAGCTTGGGAGGGGCGAGCAATCAGCCCCAGCATTTT. Its protein product is CASSLGGASNQPQHF.

The chain is built from TRBV5-1 and TRBJ2-2; D gene uncertain. Germline CDR1 reads SGHRS; CDR2 reads YFSETQ. The CDR3 extends over 14 amino acids. The V end was cut by 3 bases, the J end by 4 bases, with 10 bases between. This CDR3 reads CASSSAPSTGELFF. CDR3 DNA sequence: TGCGCCAGCAGCTCAGCGCCGTCCACCGGGGAGCTGTTTTTT.

The chain uses TRBV28 and TRBJ1-4; possibly TRBD1 for D (5 bases). V dropped 2 bases and J dropped 10 bases, with 23 bases sitting between them. The V gene's germline CDR1 is MDHEN and CDR2 SYDVKM. The CDR3 is made up of 17 amino acids. The CDR3 loop reads CASSLIGFGSIQGKLFF. The CDR3 bases are TGTGCCAGCAGTTTAATAGGATTTGGCTCAATCCAGGGAAAACTGTTTTTT.

The J gene is TRBJ2-5, the V gene TRBV7-2, with unresolved D. V lost 1 base to trimming and J lost 0 bases, with 12 bases between them. The CDR3 spans 16 residues. Germline V gives CDR1 SGHTA, CDR2 FQGNSA. CDR3 protein: CASSLGVRRYQETQYF. The CDR3 DNA sequence: TGTGCCAGCAGCTTAGGAGTGCGCAGGTACCAAGAGACCCAGTACTTC.

The chain employs TRBV11-2 and TRBJ2-4; D may be TRBD2 (5 bases). This CDR3 region has 19 residues. Looked up from germline, CDR1 is SGHAT and CDR2 is FQNNGV. Trimming removed 3 bases at V and 1 base at J, with 22 bases between. CDR3: CASSLGTRLIWEAKNIQYF. The CDR3 region has the DNA TGTGCCAGCAGCTTGGGAACGAGATTAATATGGGAGGCCAAAAACATTCAGTACTTC. The full variable domain, rest sourced from reference TRBV11-2 and TRBJ2-4, is EAGVAQSPRYKIIEKRQSVAFWCNPISGHATLYWYQQILGQGPKLLIQFQNNGVVDDSQLPKDRFSAERLKGVDSTLKIQPAKLEDSAVYLCASSLGTRLIWEAKNIQYFGAGTRLSVL.

In nucleotides, the CDR3 is TGTGCCAGCAGCTTAAGGGAGCTCAGTGAGCAGTTCTTC. Translated: CASSLRELSEQFF. V usage is TRBV11-2 and J usage is TRBJ2-1; tentative D call: TRBD2 (5 bases). This CDR3 region has 13 residues. The V and J ends lost 2 bases and 9 bases respectively, with 11 bases between them. The germline gives CDR1 SGHAT, CDR2 FQNNGV.